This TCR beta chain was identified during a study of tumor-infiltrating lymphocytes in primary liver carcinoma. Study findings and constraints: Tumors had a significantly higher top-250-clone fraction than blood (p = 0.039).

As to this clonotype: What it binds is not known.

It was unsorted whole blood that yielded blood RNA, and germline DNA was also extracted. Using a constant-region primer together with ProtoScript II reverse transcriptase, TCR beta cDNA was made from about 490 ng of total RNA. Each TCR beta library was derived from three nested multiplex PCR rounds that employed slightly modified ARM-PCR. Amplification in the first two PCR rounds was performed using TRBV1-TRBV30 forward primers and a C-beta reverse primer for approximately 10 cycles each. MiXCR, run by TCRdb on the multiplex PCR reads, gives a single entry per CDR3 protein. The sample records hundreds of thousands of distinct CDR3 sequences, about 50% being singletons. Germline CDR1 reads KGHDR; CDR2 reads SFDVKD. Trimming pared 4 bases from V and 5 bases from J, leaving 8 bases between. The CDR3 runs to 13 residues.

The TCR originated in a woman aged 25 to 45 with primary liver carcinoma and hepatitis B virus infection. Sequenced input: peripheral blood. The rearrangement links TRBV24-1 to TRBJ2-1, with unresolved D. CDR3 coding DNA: TGTGCCACCAGTGACAAAGCCAACAATGAGCAGTTCTTC. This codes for CATSDKANNEQFF.